This T cell receptor beta chain comes out of a study of spatial heterogeneity in lung cancer. The time point here: blood at routine non-recurrence follow-up after resection. Extraction of whole RNA from tumor, nontumor lung or frozen PBMC preceded unsorted sequencing. TCRdb re-called the 5' RACE reads through MiXCR, storing one row per CDR3 protein. This sample has around 120,000 distinct CDR3 sequences, with 12% found just once. Germline V gene data show CDR1 as SGHTA and CDR2 as FQGNSA. CDR3 length equals 15 residues. V shed 5 bases, J shed 1 base, and the junction held 6 bases outside the gene matches.

This sample comprised PBMCs, obtained at follow-up. The TCR comes from a male donor with early-stage non-small cell lung cancer. The chain recombines TRBV7-2 with TRBJ2-3; 7 nucleotides agree with TRBD1. CDR3 region: CASSIDRARTDTQYF. CDR3 coding DNA: TGTGCCAGCAGCATAGACAGGGCGCGCACAGATACGCAGTATTTT.